A selection of T cell receptor beta chains follows, all from one sample in a study of T cell responses to AZD1222 COVID-19 vaccine. Method: immunoSEQ multiplex PCR; TCRdb's copy keeps in-frame clones and lacks some. The data show 120,000 or so clones, roughly 88% seen once. The source material was peripheral blood, sampled on day 0 of AZD1222 vaccination. These receptor sequences come from an adult in good health. Both conserved end residues are part of each CDR3. Each record gives: V gene, J gene, CDR3 length, D gene, CDR3 protein. The D gene is left open where the match is weak.

TRBV14	TRBJ2-1	11	TRBD1	CASSLDRLQFF
TRBV18	TRBJ1-3	18	-	CASSPRDSTGVSGNTIYF
TRBV11-3	TRBJ2-7	12	-	CASSLADGEQYF
TRBV6-5	TRBJ2-1	15	TRBD1	CASSTLQGSYNEQFF
TRBV21-1	TRBJ1-6	15	-	CASSKDRGVDSPLHF
TRBV5-1	TRBJ2-7	11	-	CASSPAYEQYF
TRBV24-1	TRBJ1-5	14	-	CATSDFPSKEPQHF
TRBV6-5	TRBJ2-2	15	-	CASNPRASNTGELFF
TRBV5-4	TRBJ2-2	16	-	CASRLGLAQGAGELFF
TRBV10-2	TRBJ1-2	14	-	CASTGSTKNEGYTF
TRBV27	TRBJ1-4	14	-	CASSSVGATEKLFF
TRBV11-2	TRBJ1-1	13	-	CASSFGRNTEAFF
TRBV10-3	TRBJ2-1	15	-	CAISLRLYSYNEQFF
TRBV6-5	TRBJ1-5	13	-	CASSLDSNQPQHF
TRBV3-1/TRBV3-2	TRBJ1-2	15	-	CASSQPGFPFYGYTF
TRBV4-1	TRBJ2-3	16	-	CASSQDLDRSTDTQYF
TRBV11-3	TRBJ1-6	17	-	CASSLDPGASYNSPLHF
TRBV30	TRBJ2-1	14	-	CAWSGYSGWAEQFF
TRBV3-1/TRBV3-2	TRBJ1-1	15	-	CASSQDRQRNTEAFF
TRBV11-2	TRBJ2-3	15	-	CASSVQGTGTDTQYF
TRBV5-1	TRBJ1-2	13	-	CASSPGWGEGYTF
TRBV19	TRBJ2-5	11	-	CASSSGETQYF
TRBV6-2/TRBV6-3	TRBJ2-1	15	TRBD2	CASSLRTSGGNEQFF
TRBV5-4	TRBJ2-3	15	TRBD2	CASSPSGTSTDTQYF